A selection of T cell receptor beta chains follows, all from one sample in a study of blood T cell repertoires in COVID-19. Data came from immunoSEQ multiplex PCR; TCRdb stores just in-frame clones and leaves some out. Among around 100,000 clones listed, 85% to 95% were seen once. Sequencing was done on a sample of peripheral blood. Receptors originate from a man aged 45-65 years with active COVID-19. The CDR3 runs from the conserved cysteine through the conserved F or W. D genes are given only for firm matches. Clone size, where shown, is once, few, many, or a class for clones that have expanded.

size | J | V | D | DNA | CDR3
few | TRBJ1-5 | TRBV6-1 | TRBD1 | TGTGCCAGCAGTGACGATGGACAGGGCGGTCAGCCCCAGCATTTT | CASSDDGQGGQPQHF
- | TRBJ1-1 | TRBV29-1 | - | TGCAGCGTGGGGGGAGTGAACACTGAAGCTTTCTTT | CSVGGVNTEAFF
- | TRBJ1-2 | TRBV6-1 | - | TGTGCCAGCAGTGAATATCGGGTGGGGGGGAGTGGCTACACCTTC | CASSEYRVGGSGYTF
once | TRBJ2-5 | TRBV27 | TRBD1 | TGTGCCAGCAGTAAGGCCGGGACAGGGGGCGGGAGGCAAGAGACCCAGTACTTC | CASSKAGTGGGRQETQYF
- | TRBJ1-1 | TRBV11-1 | - | TGTGCCAGCAGCTTACTTCAGGGATCGAACACTGAAGCTTTCTTT | CASSLLQGSNTEAFF
- | TRBJ2-1 | TRBV5-5 | - | TGTGCCAGCAGCGGGGCGGAGCGCTCCTACAATGAGCAGTTCTTC | CASSGAERSYNEQFF
once | TRBJ2-1 | TRBV28 | TRBD1 | TGTGCCAGCAGTTCCCCCCGGACAGGGCTTGAGCAGTTCTTC | CASSSPRTGLEQFF
- | TRBJ1-6 | TRBV28 | - | TGTGCCAGCAGTTTTCTAAATTCACCCCTCCACTTT | CASSFLNSPLHF
- | TRBJ1-2 | TRBV2 | TRBD1 | TGTGCCAGCAATTACAGGGGGGGAGAGGGGCGAGGCTACACCTTC | CASNYRGGEGRGYTF
- | TRBJ1-3 | TRBV5-1 | - | TGCGCCAGCAGCTTGGCCGTTTATGACACCATATATTTT | CASSLAVYDTIYF
- | TRBJ1-1 | TRBV18 | - | TGTGCCAGCTCAATCGTCGACAGAGGCGCTGAAGCTTTCTTT | CASSIVDRGAEAFF
- | TRBJ2-7 | TRBV28 | - | TGTGCCAGCAGTTTAGGACAGTCGTACGAGCAGTACTTC | CASSLGQSYEQYF
- | TRBJ2-2 | TRBV5-4 | TRBD2 | TGTGCCAGCAGCTTAAACGGGGCGGGGGCCGGGGAGCTGTTTTTT | CASSLNGAGAGELFF
- | TRBJ1-2 | TRBV6-6 | - | TGTGCCAGCAGCCATACAGGGACCTATGGCTACACCTTC | CASSHTGTYGYTF
- | TRBJ1-5 | TRBV18 | - | TGTGCCAGCTCACCCATCCAGGGCAGTGGGCAGCCCCAGCATTTT | CASSPIQGSGQPQHF